The 5 T cell receptor beta chains listed next were all sequenced from one sample in a study of blood T cell repertoires in COVID-19. Data came from immunoSEQ multiplex PCR; TCRdb stores just in-frame clones and leaves some out. The repertoire holds 55,000 to 90,000 clones, with more than 70% as singletons. Sequences were obtained from peripheral blood. These receptors all stem from a woman of 80 years or more with active or convalescent COVID-19.

This clone was observed a few times. V is TRBV9 and J is TRBJ2-2, with a tentative D call TRBD2 (7 bases). V shed 6 bases and J shed 3 bases, with 15 bases lying between them. CDR1 and CDR2 (germline): SGDLS, YYNGEE. CDR3 size: 15 residues. Here the CDR3 reads CASNPGGLDTGELFF. The DNA of the CDR3 is TGTGCCAGCAACCCGGGGGGCCTGGACACCGGGGAGCTGTTTTTT. The full variable domain, in which reference TRBV9 and TRBJ2-2 provide the parts outside the CDR3, is DSGVTQTPKHLITATGQRVTLRCSPRSGDLSVYWYQQSLDQGLQFLIQYYNGEERAKGNILERFSAQQFPDLHSELNLSSLELGDSALYFCASNPGGLDTGELFFGEGSRLTVL.

The CDR3 is CASSQGSGGARETQYF. CDR3 nucleotide sequence: TGTGCCAGCAGTCAAGGTAGCGGGGGGGCCCGAGAGACCCAGTACTTC. This chain uses TRBV2 with TRBJ2-5; 11 bases match TRBD2. Trimming removed 5 bases from V and 4 bases from J; junction bases left unmatched: 9. The CDR3 is made up of 16 amino acids. Germline V gene lookup returns CDR1 SNHLY and CDR2 FYNNEI.

V is TRBV2 and J is TRBJ1-2, with 7 positions matching TRBD1. The CDR3 extends over 14 amino acids. V shed 4 bases, J shed 0 bases, and the junction held 2 bases outside the gene matches. CDR1 is SNHLY and CDR2 is FYNNEI in the germline V gene. CDR3 sequence: CASSAQGANYGYTF. CDR3 DNA sequence: TGTGCCAGCAGTGCCCAGGGGGCTAACTATGGCTACACCTTC.

This sequence joins TRBV19 and TRBJ2-2; TRBD2 aligns across 12 bases. J lost 6 bases, V lost 4 bases, and 9 bases had no gene match. This CDR3 is built from 17 residues. Germline CDR1 is LNHDA and CDR2 is SQIVND (reference sequence). The CDR3 spells CASSSPSGGAWAGELFF. As DNA, the CDR3 is TGTGCCAGTAGTAGCCCTAGCGGGGGGGCCTGGGCCGGGGAGCTGTTTTTT. Variable domain in full (rest from reference TRBV19 and TRBJ2-2): DGGITQSPKYLFRKEGQNVTLSCEQNLNHDAMYWYRQDPGQGLRLIYYSQIVNDFQKGDIAEGYSVSREKKESFPLTVTSAQKNPTAFYLCASSSPSGGAWAGELFFGEGSRLTVL.

The V call is TRBV30, the J call TRBJ2-2, with TRBD2 identical over 7 bases. Germline CDR1 and CDR2: GTSNPN and SVGIG (reference sequence). V lost 3 bases to trimming and J lost 5 bases; unmatched junction nucleotides: 9. The CDR3 has 15 amino acids. CDR3 coding DNA: TGTGCCTGGAGGCCCGACTCAGCGGGGACCGGGGAGCTGTTTTTT. Translating it yields CAWRPDSAGTGELFF.